Shown below are 12 T cell receptor beta chains from a single sample sequenced in a study of siplizumab effects on memory and regulatory T cells. Their cognate antigens are unknown. Sequenced by immunoSEQ multiplex PCR; TCRdb stores in-frame clones only, minus some. Of 13,000 or so clones listed, 40% are singletons. Coculturing of the mixed lymphocyte reaction cells was performed at 37°C for 6 days. Sequenced material: CFSE-low (dividing) CD8+ T cells sorted from an allogeneic mixed lymphocyte reaction. The receptor set was obtained from a human donor in good health; the cells came from an allogeneic mixed lymphocyte reaction.

This clone was seen at least ten times. The V and J genes are TRBV4-2 and TRBJ2-7; no clear D gene. The CDR3 totals 14 residues. The germline V gene encodes CDR1 LGHNA and CDR2 YNFKEQ. The ends were cut back, 0 bases at V and 3 bases at J, with 9 bases in the middle. This CDR3 is CASSQDWISYEQYF. The DNA for the CDR3 is TGTGCCAGCAGCCAAGATTGGATTAGCTACGAGCAGTACTTC.

This rearrangement joins TRBV7-8 to TRBJ1-1; D might be TRBD1 (5 bases). The germline gives CDR1 SGHVS, CDR2 FQNEAQ. This CDR3 is 12 amino acids long. V was clipped by 3 bases and J by 4 bases, with 6 bases between them. Here the CDR3 reads CASSLGTTEAFF. The CDR3 DNA reads as TGTGCCAGCAGCTTGGGGACCACTGAAGCTTTCTTT.

The rearrangement joins TRBV7-3 to TRBJ2-1, with unresolved D. This CDR3 has 14 residues. V gave up 5 bases and J gave up 4 bases, with 12 bases separating them. Germline CDR1 and CDR2: SGHTA and FQGTGA. The CDR3 reads CASSPSPQYNEQFF. Written as DNA, the CDR3 is TGTGCCAGCAGCCCCTCCCCCCAGTACAATGAGCAGTTCTTC.

CDR3 sequence (DNA): TGTGCCAGCAGCTTAGCGGAGGCTGGAGGGACTAGCTATATGAGCTCCTACAATGAGCAGTTCTTC. It specifies CASSLAEAGGTSYMSSYNEQFF. The chain combines TRBV7-6 with TRBJ2-1; 9 positions agree with TRBD2. The CDR3 has 22 amino acids. Looked up from germline, CDR1 is SGHVS and CDR2 is FNYEAQ. V dropped 0 bases and J dropped 0; count of bases not matched to a gene: 18.

The rearrangement joins TRBV11-2 to TRBJ2-7; maybe TRBD1 (5 bases). V was cut by 0 bases and J by 2 bases, with 8 bases left in between. Germline CDR1 is SGHAT and CDR2 is FQNNGV. The CDR3 has 14 residues. CDR3 DNA: TGTGCCAGCAGCTTAGATCCAGGGCCCTACGAGCAGTACTTC. It encodes CASSLDPGPYEQYF.

This clone has a single count. The V call is TRBV5-1, the J call TRBJ1-2; D is ambiguous. V lost 1 base and J lost 6, with 10 bases in between. The germline gives CDR1 SGHRS, CDR2 YFSETQ. The CDR3 extends over 13 amino acids. This CDR3 reads CASSLMGWDGYTF. The CDR3 nucleotides are TGCGCCAGCAGCTTGATGGGGTGGGATGGCTACACCTTC.

The chain recombines TRBV10-1 with TRBJ2-3; D might be TRBD2 (6 bases). V lost 2 bases and J 6 bases, leaving 12 bases between the germline ends. The CDR3 sequence is 14 residues long. The germline V gene encodes CDR1 WNHNN and CDR2 SYGVQD (reference sequence). The CDR3 DNA reads TGCGCCAGCAGTGAGGGAGGGGCGGGGGATACGCAGTATTTT. The encoded protein is CASSEGGAGDTQYF.

The rearrangement joins TRBV27 to TRBJ1-1, with D maybe TRBD1 (6 bases). V lost 0 bases and J 1 base, leaving 24 bases between the germline ends. Per the germline V gene, CDR1 is MNHEY and CDR2 is SMNVEV (reference sequence). The CDR3 has 20 amino acids. The CDR3 loop is CASSLSGRQGGLRGNTEAFF. The CDR3 DNA reads as TGTGCCAGCAGTTTATCGGGCCGCCAAGGGGGACTTAGGGGGAACACTGAAGCTTTCTTT.

The V and J genes are TRBV2 and TRBJ2-1; no firm D call. Germline loops: CDR1 SNHLY, CDR2 FYNNEI. The CDR3 totals 9 residues. The V end was cut by 4 bases, the J end by 14 bases, with 6 bases between. The CDR3, as DNA: TGTGCCAGCAGTGCTCCGGAGTTCTTC. Amino acids: CASSAPEFF.

Sample share makes this clone medium-sized (0.01 to 0.1%). The chain is built from TRBV5-6 and TRBJ1-1; 9 bases match TRBD1. After removal of 4 bases from V and 6 bases from J, the junction contained 4 bases not matched to a gene. CDR3 length: 13 amino acids. Germline loops: CDR1 SGHDT, CDR2 YYEEEE. The CDR3 bases are TGTGCCAGCAGCCCGACAGGGGGGGCTGAAGCTTTCTTT. Translating it yields CASSPTGGAEAFF.

This clone is medium-sized within its sample. The genes are TRBV6-5 and TRBJ2-7, with a tentative D call TRBD2 (6 bases). Germline assignment: CDR1 MNHEY and CDR2 SVGAGI. The CDR3 has 14 amino acids. The V gene lost 2 bases and the J gene lost 2 bases, with 10 bases spanning the gap. CDR3 residues: CASSYVGGAYEQYF. The CDR3 region has the DNA TGTGCCAGCAGTTACGTCGGGGGAGCCTACGAGCAGTACTTC.

The table lists this clone with many counts. The V call is TRBV29-1, the J call TRBJ2-2; D might be TRBD2 (5 bases). V was shortened by 6 bases and J by 4 bases, with 12 bases between the two germline ends. This CDR3 spans 13 amino acids. Germline-derived CDR1 and CDR2 are SQVTM and ANQGSEA. Here the CDR3 DNA reads TGCAGCGTCCGGGATCGTGGCACCGGGGAGCTGTTTTTT. It encodes CSVRDRGTGELFF.